This T cell receptor (beta chain) was captured in a study of PD-1 blockade in classical Hodgkin lymphoma. Whole-study findings and limits: Baseline TCR diversity was reportedly lower in newly diagnosed patients than healthy donors. Significant TCR diversity gains by C4D1 occurred in CD4+ but not CD8+ cells. Baseline diversity was lower in partial responders and progressors than complete responders.

Every patient had relapsed following autologous stem cell transplantation, and cohorts differed in brentuximab vedotin exposure. Magnetic negative selection, applied to thawed PBMCs, was used to isolate the CD8+ T cells. Complete response, partial response or progressive disease constituted the best response categories observed. With regard to this clone: The antigen is undetermined.

Assay used: immunoSEQ multiplex PCR; TCRdb lists only in-frame clones, some missing. The table lists more than 2,500 clones, roughly four fifths of them singletons, with roughly 20% in the top ten. Germline V gene data show CDR1 as MGHDK and CDR2 as SYGVNS. This CDR3 has 14 amino acids. The germline V and J ends were trimmed by 2 bases and 3 bases, with 7 bases remaining between them. Sequenced material: CD8+ T cells from blood, taken at baseline. The chain joins TRBV25-1 to TRBJ2-2, with D tentatively TRBD1 (5 bases). This sequence originates from a human donor with classical Hodgkin lymphoma. CDR3 amino acids: CASSEQGYTGELFF. The CDR3 DNA sequence: TGTGCCAGCAGTGAACAGGGATACACCGGGGAGCTGTTTTTT. The variable domain in full, with the rest retrieved from reference TRBV25-1 and TRBJ2-2, is EADIYQTPRYLVIGTGKKITLECSQTMGHDKMYWYQQDPGMELHLIHYSYGVNSTEKGDLSSESTVSRIRTEHFPLTLESARPSHTSQYLCASSEQGYTGELFFGEGSRLTVL.